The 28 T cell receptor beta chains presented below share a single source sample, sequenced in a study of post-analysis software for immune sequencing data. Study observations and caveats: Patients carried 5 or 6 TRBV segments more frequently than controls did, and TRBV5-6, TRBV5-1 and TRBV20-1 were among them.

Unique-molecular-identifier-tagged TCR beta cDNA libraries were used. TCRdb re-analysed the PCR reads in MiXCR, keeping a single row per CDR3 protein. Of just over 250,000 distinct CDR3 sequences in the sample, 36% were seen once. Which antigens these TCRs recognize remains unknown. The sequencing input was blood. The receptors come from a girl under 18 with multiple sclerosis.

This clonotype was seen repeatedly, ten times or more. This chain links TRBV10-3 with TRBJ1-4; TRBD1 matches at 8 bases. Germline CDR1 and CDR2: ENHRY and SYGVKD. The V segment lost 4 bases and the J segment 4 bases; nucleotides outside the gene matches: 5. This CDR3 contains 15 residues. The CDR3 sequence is CAISASTGGNEKLFF. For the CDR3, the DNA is TGTGCCATCAGTGCTTCCACAGGGGGTAATGAAAAACTGTTTTTT.

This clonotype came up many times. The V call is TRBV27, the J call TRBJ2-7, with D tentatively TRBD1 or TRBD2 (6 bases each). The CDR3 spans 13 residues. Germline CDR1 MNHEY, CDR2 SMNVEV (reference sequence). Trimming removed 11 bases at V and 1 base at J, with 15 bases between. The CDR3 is CAGGGSLSYEQYF. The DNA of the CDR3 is TGTGCCGGAGGGGGGTCCCTGTCCTACGAGCAGTACTTC.

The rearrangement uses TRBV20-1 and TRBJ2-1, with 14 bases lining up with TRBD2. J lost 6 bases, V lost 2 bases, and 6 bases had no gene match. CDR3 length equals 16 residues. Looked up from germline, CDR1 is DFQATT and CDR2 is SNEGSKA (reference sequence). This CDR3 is CSARLWTSGGFNEQFF. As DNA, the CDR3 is TGCAGTGCTAGACTGTGGACTAGCGGGGGGTTCAATGAGCAGTTCTTC.

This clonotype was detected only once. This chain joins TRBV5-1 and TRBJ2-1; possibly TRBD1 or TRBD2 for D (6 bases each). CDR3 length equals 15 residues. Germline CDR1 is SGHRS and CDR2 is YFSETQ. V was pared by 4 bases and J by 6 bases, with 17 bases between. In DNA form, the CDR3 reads TGCGCCAGCAGCGAGGAAGGGGGGAGATTCAATGAGCAGTTCTTC. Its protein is CASSEEGGRFNEQFF. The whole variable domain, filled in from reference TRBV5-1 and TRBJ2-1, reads KAGVTQTPRYLIKTRGQQVTLSCSPISGHRSVSWYQQTPGQGLQFLFEYFSETQRNKGNFPGRFSGRQFSNSRSEMNVSTLELGDSALYLCASSEEGGRFNEQFFGPGTRLTVL.

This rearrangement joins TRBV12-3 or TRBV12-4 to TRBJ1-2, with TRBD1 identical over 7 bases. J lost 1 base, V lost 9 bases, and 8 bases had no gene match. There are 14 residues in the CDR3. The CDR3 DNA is TGTGCCAGTCGGGACAGCCGACTTAACTATGGCTACACCTTC. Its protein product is CASRDSRLNYGYTF.

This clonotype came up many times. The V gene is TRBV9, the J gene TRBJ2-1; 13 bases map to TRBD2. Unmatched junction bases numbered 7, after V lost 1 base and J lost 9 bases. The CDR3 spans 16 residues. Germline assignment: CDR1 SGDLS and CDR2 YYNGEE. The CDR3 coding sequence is TGTGCCAGCAGCGTACCAACTAGCGGGGGGGCCCTTGAGCAGTTCTTC. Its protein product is CASSVPTSGGALEQFF.

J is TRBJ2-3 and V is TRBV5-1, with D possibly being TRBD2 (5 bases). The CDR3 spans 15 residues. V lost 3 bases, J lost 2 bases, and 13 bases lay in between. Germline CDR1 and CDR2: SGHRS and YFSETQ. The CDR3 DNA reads TGCGCCAGCAGCTGGGGAGCGGACTCCACAGATACGCAGTATTTT. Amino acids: CASSWGADSTDTQYF.

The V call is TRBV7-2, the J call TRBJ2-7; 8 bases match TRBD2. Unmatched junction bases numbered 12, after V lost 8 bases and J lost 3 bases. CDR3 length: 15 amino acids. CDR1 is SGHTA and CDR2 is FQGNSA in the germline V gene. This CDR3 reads CASVIGAGGLYEQYF. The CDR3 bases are TGTGCCAGCGTGATCGGGGCGGGGGGACTCTACGAGCAGTACTTC. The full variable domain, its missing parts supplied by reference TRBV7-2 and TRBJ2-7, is GAGVSQSPSNKVTEKGKDVELRCDPISGHTALYWYRQSLGQGLEFLIYFQGNSAPDKSGLPSDRFSAERTGGSVSTLTIQRTQQEDSAVYLCASVIGAGGLYEQYFGPGTRLTVT.

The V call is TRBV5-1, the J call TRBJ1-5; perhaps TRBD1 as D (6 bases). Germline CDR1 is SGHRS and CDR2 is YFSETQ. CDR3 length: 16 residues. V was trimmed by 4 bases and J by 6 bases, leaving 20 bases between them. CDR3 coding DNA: TGCGCCAGCAGCCCGGGCTCGCGGGGGGCAACTCAGCCCCAGCATTTT. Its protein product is CASSPGSRGATQPQHF.

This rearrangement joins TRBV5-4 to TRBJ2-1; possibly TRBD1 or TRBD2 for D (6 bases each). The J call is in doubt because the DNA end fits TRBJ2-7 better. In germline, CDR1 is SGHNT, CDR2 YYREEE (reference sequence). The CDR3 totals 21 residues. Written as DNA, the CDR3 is TGTGCCAGCAGCTTGGCTGGTGACCGGGGGCTAGTAGCAGCTTATTACAATGAGCAGTACTTC. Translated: CASSLAGDRGLVAAYYNEQYF.

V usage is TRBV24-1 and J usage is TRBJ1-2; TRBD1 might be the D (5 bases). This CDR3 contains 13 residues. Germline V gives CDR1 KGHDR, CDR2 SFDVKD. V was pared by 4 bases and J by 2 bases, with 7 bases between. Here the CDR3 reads CATSDGTNYGYTF. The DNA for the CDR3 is TGTGCCACCAGTGACGGGACGAACTATGGCTACACCTTC.

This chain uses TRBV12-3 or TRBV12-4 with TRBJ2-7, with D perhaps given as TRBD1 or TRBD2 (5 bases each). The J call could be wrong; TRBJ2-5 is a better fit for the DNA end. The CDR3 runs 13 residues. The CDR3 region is CASSPGTDGTQYF. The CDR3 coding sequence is TGTGCCAGCAGTCCCGGGACCGATGGGACCCAGTACTTC.

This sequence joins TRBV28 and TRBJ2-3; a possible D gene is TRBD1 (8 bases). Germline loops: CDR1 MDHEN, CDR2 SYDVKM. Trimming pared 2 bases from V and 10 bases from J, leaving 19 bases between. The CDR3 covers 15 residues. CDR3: CASSLGQGGGQAQYF. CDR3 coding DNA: TGTGCCAGCAGTTTAGGACAGGGCGGGGGCCAGGCGCAGTATTTT.

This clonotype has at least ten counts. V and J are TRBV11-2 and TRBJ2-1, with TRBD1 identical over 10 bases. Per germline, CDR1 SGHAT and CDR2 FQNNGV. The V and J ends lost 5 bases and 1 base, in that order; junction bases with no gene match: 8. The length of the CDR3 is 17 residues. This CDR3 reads CASSVRTGGLSYNEQFF. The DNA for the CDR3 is TGTGCCAGCAGCGTACGGACAGGGGGGCTTTCCTACAATGAGCAGTTCTTC. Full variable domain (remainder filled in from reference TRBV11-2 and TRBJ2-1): EAGVAQSPRYKIIEKRQSVAFWCNPISGHATLYWYQQILGQGPKLLIQFQNNGVVDDSQLPKDRFSAERLKGVDSTLKIQPAKLEDSAVYLCASSVRTGGLSYNEQFFGPGTRLTVL.

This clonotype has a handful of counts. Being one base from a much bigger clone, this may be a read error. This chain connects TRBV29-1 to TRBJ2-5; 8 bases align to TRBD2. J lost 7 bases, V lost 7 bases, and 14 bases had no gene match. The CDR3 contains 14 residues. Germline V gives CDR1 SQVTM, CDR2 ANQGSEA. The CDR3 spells CSGGSRGGRGTQYF. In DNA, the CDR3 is TGCAGCGGCGGGTCCCGCGGGGGGCGGGGGACCCAGTACTTC.

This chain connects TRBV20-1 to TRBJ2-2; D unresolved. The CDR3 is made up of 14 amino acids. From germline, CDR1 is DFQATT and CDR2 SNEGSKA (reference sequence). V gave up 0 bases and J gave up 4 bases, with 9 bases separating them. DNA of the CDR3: TGCAGTGCTAGAGAGGCCCGTGGCACCGGGGAGCTGTTTTTT. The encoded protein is CSAREARGTGELFF.

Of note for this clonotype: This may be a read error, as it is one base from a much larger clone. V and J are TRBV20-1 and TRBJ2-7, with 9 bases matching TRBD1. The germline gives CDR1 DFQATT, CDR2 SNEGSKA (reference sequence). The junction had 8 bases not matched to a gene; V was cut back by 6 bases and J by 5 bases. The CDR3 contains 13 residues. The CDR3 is CSAGAGTGNEQYF. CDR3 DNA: TGCAGTGCCGGGGCCGGGACAGGGAACGAGCAGTACTTC.

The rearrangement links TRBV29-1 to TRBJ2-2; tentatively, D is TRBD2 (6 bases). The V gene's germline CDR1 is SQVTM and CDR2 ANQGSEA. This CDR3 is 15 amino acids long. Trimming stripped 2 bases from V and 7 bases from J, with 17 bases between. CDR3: CSVEQDYHTVGELFF. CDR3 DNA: TGCAGCGTTGAACAGGACTACCACACCGTCGGGGAGCTGTTTTTT.

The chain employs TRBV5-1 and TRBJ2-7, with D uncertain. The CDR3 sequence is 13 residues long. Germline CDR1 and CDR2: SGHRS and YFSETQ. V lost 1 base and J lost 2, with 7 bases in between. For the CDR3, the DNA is TGCGCCAGCAGCTTGAGAGGAGCCTACGAGCAGTACTTC. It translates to CASSLRGAYEQYF. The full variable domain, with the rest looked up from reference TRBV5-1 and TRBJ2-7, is KAGVTQTPRYLIKTRGQQVTLSCSPISGHRSVSWYQQTPGQGLQFLFEYFSETQRNKGNFPGRFSGRQFSNSRSEMNVSTLELGDSALYLCASSLRGAYEQYFGPGTRLTVT.

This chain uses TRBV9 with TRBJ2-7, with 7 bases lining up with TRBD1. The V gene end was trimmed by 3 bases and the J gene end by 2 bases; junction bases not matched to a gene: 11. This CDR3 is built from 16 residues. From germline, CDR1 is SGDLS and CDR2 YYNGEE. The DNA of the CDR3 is TGTGCCAGCAGCGCGGCCCCGGACAGGAGGACCTACGAGCAGTACTTC. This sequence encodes CASSAAPDRRTYEQYF.

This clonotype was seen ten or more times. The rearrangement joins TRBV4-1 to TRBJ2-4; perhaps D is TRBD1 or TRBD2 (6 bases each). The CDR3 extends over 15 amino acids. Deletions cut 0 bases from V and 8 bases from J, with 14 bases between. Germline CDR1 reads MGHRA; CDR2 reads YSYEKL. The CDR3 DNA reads TGCGCCAGCAGCCAAGAAGGACAAAGGGGGGACATTCAGTACTTC. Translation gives CASSQEGQRGDIQYF.

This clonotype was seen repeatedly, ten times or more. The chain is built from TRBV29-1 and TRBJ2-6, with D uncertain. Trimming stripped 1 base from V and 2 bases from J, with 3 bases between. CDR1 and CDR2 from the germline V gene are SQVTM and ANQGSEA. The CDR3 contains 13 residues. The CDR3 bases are TGCAGCGTTGAAGGGGCTGGGGCCAACGTCCTGACTTTC. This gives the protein CSVEGAGANVLTF.

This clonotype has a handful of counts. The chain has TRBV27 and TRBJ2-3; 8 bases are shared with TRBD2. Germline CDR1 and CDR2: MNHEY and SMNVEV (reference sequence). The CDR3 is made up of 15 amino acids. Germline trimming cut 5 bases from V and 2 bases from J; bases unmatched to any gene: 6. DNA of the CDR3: TGTGCCAGCAGTCAAGCGGGGGCTAACACAGATACGCAGTATTTT. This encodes CASSQAGANTDTQYF.

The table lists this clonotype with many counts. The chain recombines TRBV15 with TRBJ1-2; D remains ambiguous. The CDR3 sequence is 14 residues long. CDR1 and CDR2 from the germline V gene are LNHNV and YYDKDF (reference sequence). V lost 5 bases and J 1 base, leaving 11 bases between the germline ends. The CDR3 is CATSSKGINYGYTF. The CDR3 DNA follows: TGTGCCACCAGCTCGAAAGGGATTAACTATGGCTACACCTTC. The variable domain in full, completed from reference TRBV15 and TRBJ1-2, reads DAMVIQNPRYQVTQFGKPVTLSCSQTLNHNVMYWYQQKSSQAPKLLFHYYDKDFNNEADTPDNFQSRRPNTSFCFLDIRSPGLGDTAMYLCATSSKGINYGYTFGSGTRLTVV.

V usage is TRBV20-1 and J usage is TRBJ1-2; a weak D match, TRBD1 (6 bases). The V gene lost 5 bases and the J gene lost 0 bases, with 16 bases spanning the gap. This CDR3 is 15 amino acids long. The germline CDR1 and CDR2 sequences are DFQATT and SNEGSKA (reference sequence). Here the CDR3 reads CSAEARQAPNYGYTF. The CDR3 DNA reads TGCAGTGCTGAAGCCCGACAGGCGCCTAACTATGGCTACACCTTC.

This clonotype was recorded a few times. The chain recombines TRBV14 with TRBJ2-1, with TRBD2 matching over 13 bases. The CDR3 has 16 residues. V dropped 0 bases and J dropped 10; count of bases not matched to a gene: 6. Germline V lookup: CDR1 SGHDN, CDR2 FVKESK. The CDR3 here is CASSQETSGRSQEQFF. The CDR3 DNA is TGTGCCAGCAGCCAAGAGACTAGCGGGAGGTCGCAGGAGCAGTTCTTC.

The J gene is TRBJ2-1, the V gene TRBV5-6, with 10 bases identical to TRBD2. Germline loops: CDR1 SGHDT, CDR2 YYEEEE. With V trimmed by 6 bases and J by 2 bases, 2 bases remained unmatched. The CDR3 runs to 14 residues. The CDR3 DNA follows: TGTGCCAGCAACAGCGGGGGGGCCTACAATGAGCAGTTCTTC. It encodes CASNSGGAYNEQFF.

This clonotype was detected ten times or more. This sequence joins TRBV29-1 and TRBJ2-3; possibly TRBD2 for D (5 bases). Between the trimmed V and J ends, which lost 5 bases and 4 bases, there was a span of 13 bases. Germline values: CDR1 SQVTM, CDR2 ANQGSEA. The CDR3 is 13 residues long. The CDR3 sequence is CSVSAVEPDTQYF. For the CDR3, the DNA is TGCAGCGTTTCAGCGGTGGAACCAGATACGCAGTATTTT.